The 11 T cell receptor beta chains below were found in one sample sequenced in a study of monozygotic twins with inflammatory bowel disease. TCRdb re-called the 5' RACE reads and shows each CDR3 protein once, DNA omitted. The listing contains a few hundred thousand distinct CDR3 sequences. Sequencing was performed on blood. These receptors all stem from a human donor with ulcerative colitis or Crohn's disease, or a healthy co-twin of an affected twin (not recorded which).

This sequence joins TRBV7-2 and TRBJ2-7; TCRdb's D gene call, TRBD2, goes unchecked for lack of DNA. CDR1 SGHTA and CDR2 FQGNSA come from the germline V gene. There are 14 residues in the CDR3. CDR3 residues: CASSQISSGRPGYF.

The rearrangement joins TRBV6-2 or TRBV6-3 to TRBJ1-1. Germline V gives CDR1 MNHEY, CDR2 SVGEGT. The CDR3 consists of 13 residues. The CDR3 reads CASRLGSNTEAFF.

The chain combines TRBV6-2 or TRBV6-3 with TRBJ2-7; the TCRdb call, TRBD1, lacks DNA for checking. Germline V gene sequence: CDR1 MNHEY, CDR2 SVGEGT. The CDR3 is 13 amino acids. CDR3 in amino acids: CASGRGLTYEQYF.

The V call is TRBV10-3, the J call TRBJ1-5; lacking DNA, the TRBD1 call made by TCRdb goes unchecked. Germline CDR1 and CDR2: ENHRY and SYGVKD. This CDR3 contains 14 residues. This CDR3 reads CAIGQGTSNQPQHF.

CDR3 amino acids: CASSGVAGGLGGDNEQFF. This sequence joins TRBV4-3 and TRBJ2-1; TCRdb selects TRBD2, and the lack of DNA leaves this call unchecked. The CDR3 is 18 amino acids. Looked up from germline, CDR1 is LGHNA and CDR2 is YSLEER.

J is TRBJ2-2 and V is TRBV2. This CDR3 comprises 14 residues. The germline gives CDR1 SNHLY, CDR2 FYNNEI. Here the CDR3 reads CASRADTNTGELFF.

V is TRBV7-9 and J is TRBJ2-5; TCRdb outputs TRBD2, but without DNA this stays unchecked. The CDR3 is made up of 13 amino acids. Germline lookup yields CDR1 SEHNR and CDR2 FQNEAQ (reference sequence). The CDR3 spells CASSLDALGAQYF.

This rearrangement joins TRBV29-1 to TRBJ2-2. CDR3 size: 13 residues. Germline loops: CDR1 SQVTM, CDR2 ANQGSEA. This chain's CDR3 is CSVMYPNTGELFF.

CDR3 protein: CASSQTGQGIYEQYF. The genes are TRBV7-2 and TRBJ2-7; TCRdb picks TRBD1, but there is no DNA to check that call. The CDR3 runs to 15 residues. The germline V gene encodes CDR1 SGHTA and CDR2 FQGNSA.

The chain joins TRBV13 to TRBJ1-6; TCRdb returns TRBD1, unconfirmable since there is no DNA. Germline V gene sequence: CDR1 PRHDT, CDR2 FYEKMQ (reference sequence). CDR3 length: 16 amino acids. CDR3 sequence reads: CASRHQGAGVNSPLHF. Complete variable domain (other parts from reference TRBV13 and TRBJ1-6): AAGVIQSPRHLIKEKRETATLKCYPIPRHDTVYWYQQGPGQDPQFLISFYEKMQSDKGSIPDRFSAQQFSDYHSELNMSSLELGDSALYFCASRHQGAGVNSPLHFGNGTRLTVT.

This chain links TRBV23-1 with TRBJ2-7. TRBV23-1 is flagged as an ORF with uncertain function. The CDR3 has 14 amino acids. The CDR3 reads CASRFDRPSYEQYF.